These T cell receptor beta chains were read from a single sample in a study of early T cells in non-severe SARS-CoV-2 infection. TCRdb analysed the 5' RACE reads with MiXCR anew, one entry per CDR3 protein. The table lists fewer than 85,000 distinct CDR3 sequences, 15% to 19% of them singletons. Sequencing input: whole blood. Receptors originate from an adult who was a healthcare worker with PCR-confirmed SARS-CoV-2 infection or an uninfected control (not recorded which). Both conserved end residues are part of each CDR3. A D gene is named only where the DNA matches it firmly. Not every row has a clone size; where given, it reads once, few, many or a size class.

V,size,J,D,CDR3,DNA
TRBV27,NA,TRBJ2-1,TRBD1,CASSLGGQGNEQFF,TGTGCCAGCAGTTTAGGGGGACAGGGCAATGAGCAGTTCTTC
TRBV20-1,few,TRBJ1-2,TRBD1,CSASTRDRVAYGYTF,TGCAGTGCTAGCACTCGGGACAGGGTGGCCTATGGCTACACCTTC
TRBV3-1,few,TRBJ2-7,NA,CASRERGSYEQYF,TGTGCCAGCAGAGAAAGGGGTTCGTACGAGCAGTACTTC
TRBV29-1,many,TRBJ1-1,NA,CSVGAGRTEAFF,TGCAGCGTTGGGGCCGGGAGGACTGAAGCTTTCTTT
TRBV7-3,many,TRBJ2-1,TRBD2,CASSLTGLDTNEQFF,TGTGCCAGCAGCTTAACGGGACTAGATACAAATGAGCAGTTCTTC
TRBV29-1,NA,TRBJ1-2,NA,CSVSQGVYGYTF,TGCAGCGTATCACAGGGCGTCTATGGCTACACCTTC
TRBV12-3/TRBV12-4,NA,TRBJ2-7,NA,CASSPVTYEQYF,TGTGCCAGCAGTCCGGTCACCTACGAGCAGTACTTC
TRBV11-1,few,TRBJ1-2,NA,CASSRRFSNYGYTF,TGTGCCAGCAGCCGACGGTTCTCAAACTATGGCTACACCTTC
TRBV3-1,NA,TRBJ2-1,NA,CASSQGRPSNEQFF,TGTGCCAGCAGCCAAGGTCGCCCCTCCAATGAGCAGTTCTTC
TRBV12-5,few,TRBJ1-1,NA,CASAIGTTNTEAFF,TGTGCTAGTGCCATCGGGACCACCAACACTGAAGCTTTCTTT
TRBV11-1,NA,TRBJ2-7,NA,CASSLLAGEQYF,TGTGCCAGCAGCTTACTCGCCGGCGAGCAGTACTTC
TRBV20-1,few,TRBJ2-5,NA,CSARRARVTETQYF,TGCAGTGCTAGACGGGCCAGGGTAACGGAGACCCAGTACTTC
TRBV14,few,TRBJ2-1,TRBD2,CASSQGPSGGARNEQFF,TGTGCCAGCAGCCAAGGCCCCAGCGGGGGGGCCCGCAATGAGCAGTTCTTC
TRBV5-1,few,TRBJ2-1,NA,CASSLAMVPEQFF,TGCGCCAGCAGCTTGGCCATGGTGCCTGAGCAGTTCTTC
TRBV29-1,few,TRBJ1-2,NA,CSVYPGSYGYTF,TGCAGCGTCTACCCAGGGTCCTATGGCTACACCTTC
TRBV6-5,few,TRBJ2-2,NA,CASSYSVAGAGTGELFF,TGTGCCAGCAGTTACTCGGTTGCAGGGGCGGGTACCGGGGAGCTGTTTTTT
TRBV7-2,NA,TRBJ2-7,TRBD2,CASSLVREVYEQYF,TGTGCCAGCAGCTTAGTGCGGGAGGTCTACGAGCAGTACTTC